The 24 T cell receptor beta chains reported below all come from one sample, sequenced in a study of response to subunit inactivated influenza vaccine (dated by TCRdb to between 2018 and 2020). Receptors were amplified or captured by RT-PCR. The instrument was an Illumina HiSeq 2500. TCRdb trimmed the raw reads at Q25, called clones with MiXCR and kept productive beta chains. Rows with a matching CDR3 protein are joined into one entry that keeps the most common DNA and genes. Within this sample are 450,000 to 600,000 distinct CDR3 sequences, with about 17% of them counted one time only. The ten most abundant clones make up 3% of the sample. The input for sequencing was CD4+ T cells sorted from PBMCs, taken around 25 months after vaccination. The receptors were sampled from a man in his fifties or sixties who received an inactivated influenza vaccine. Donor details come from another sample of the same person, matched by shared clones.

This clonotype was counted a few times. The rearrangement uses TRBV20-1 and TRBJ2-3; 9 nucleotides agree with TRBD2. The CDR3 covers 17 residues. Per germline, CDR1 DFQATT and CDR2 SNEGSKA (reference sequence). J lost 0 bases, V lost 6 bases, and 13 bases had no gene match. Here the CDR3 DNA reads TGCAGTGCCGATGCCGGGACTAGCAGCCTTAGCACAGATACGCAGTATTTT. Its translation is CSADAGTSSLSTDTQYF.

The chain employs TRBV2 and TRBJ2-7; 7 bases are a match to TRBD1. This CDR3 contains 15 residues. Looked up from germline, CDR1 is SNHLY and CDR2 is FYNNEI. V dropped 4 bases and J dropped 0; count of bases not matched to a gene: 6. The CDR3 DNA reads TGTGCCAGCAGTGCCTCAGGGGGACCCTCCTACGAGCAGTACTTC. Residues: CASSASGGPSYEQYF.

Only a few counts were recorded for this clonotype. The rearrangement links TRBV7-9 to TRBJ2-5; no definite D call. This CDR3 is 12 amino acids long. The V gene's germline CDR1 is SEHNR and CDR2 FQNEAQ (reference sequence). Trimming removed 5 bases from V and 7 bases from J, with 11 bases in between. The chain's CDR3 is CASSPQWGTQYF. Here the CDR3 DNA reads TGTGCCAGCAGCCCTCAGTGGGGGACCCAGTACTTC.

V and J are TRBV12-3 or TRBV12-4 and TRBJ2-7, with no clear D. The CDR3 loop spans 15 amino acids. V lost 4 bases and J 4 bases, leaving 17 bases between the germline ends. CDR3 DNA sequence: TGTGCCAGCAGTTCCAATTTCTCTCCCTCTTACGAGCAGTACTTC. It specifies CASSSNFSPSYEQYF.

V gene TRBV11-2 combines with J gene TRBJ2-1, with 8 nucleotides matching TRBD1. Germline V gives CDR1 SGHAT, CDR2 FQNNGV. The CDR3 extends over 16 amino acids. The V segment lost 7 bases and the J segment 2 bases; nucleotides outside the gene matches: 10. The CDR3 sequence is CASKPLTGGPYNEQFF. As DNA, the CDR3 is TGTGCCAGCAAGCCGCTTACAGGGGGACCCTACAATGAGCAGTTCTTC.

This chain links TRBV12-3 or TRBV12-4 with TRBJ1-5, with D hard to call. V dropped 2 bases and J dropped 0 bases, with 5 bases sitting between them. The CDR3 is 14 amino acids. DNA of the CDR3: TGTGCCAGCAGTTTATTGGGTAGCAATCAGCCCCAGCATTTT. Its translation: CASSLLGSNQPQHF.

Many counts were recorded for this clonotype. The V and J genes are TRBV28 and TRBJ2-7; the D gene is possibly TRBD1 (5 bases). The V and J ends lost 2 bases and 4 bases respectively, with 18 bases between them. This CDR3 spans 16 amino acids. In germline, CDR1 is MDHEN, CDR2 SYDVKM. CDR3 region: CASSLGFSQGNYEQYF. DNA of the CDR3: TGTGCCAGCAGTTTAGGGTTCTCGCAGGGTAATTACGAGCAGTACTTC.

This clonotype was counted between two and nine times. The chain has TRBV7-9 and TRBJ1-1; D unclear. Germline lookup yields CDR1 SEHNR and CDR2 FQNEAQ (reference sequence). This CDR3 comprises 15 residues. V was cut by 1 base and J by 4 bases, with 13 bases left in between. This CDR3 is CASSLGPGSTTEAFF. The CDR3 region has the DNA TGTGCCAGCAGCTTAGGCCCTGGCAGTACCACTGAAGCTTTCTTT.

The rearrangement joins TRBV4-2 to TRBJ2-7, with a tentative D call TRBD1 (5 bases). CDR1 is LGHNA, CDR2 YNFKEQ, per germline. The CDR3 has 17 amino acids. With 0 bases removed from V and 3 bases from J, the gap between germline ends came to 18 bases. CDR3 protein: CASSQEVSAGPSYEQYF. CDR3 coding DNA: TGTGCCAGCAGCCAAGAAGTGTCGGCAGGGCCGAGCTACGAGCAGTACTTC.

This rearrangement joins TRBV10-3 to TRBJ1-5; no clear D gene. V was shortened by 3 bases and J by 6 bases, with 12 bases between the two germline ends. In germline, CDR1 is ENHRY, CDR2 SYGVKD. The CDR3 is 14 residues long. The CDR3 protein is CAISEVRVGQPQHF. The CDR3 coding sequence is TGTGCCATCAGTGAAGTCCGGGTCGGTCAGCCCCAGCATTTT.

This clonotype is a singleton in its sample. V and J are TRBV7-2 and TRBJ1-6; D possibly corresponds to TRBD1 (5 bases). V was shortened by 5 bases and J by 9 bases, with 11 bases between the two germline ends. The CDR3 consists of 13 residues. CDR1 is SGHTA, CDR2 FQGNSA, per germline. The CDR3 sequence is CASSPGVSSPLHF. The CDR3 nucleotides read TGTGCCAGCAGCCCGGGGGTTAGTTCACCCCTCCACTTT.

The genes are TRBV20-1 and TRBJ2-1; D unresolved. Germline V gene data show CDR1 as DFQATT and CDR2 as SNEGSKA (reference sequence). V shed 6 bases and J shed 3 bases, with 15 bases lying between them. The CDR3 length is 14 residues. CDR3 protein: CSAKGTNHYNEQFF. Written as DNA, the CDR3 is TGCAGTGCAAAGGGTACCAATCACTACAATGAGCAGTTCTTC.

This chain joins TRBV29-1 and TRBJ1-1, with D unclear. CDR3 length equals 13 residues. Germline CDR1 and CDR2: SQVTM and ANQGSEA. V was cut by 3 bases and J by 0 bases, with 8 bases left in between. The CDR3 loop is CSVDHRLNTEAFF. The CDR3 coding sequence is TGCAGCGTTGATCACAGACTGAACACTGAAGCTTTCTTT.

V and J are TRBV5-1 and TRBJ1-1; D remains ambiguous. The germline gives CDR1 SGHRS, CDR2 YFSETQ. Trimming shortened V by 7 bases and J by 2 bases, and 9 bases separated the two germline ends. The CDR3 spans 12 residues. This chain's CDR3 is CASGSYNTEAFF. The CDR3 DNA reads TGCGCCAGCGGCAGCTACAACACTGAAGCTTTCTTT.

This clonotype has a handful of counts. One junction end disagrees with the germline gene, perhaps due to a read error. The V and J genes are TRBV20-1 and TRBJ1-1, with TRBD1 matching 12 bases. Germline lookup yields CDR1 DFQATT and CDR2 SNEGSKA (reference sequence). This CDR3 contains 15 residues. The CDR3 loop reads CSASELPGQGAEAFF. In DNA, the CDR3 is TGCAGTGCTAGCGAACTCCCGGGACAGGGGGCTGAGGCTTTCTTT.

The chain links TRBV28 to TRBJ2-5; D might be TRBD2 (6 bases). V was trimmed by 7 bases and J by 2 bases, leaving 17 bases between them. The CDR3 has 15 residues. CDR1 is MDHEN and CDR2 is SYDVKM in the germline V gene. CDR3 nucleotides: TGTGCCAGCACCCCCACGACGGAGGGTCAAGAGACCCAGTACTTC. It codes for CASTPTTEGQETQYF.

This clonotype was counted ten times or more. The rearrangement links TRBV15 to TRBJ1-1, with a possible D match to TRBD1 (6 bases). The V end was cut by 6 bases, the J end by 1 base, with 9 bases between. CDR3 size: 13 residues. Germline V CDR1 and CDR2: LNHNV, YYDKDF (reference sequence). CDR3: CATSRGQNTEAFF. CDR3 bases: TGTGCCACCAGTAGGGGACAGAACACTGAAGCTTTCTTT.

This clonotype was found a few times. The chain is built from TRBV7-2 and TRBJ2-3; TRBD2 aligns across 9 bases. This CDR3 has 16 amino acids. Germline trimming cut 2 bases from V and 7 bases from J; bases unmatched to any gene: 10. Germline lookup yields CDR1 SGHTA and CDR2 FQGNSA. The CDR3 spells CASSLFGGGAPNTQYF. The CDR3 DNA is TGTGCCAGCAGCTTATTTGGCGGGGGGGCCCCGAATACGCAGTATTTT. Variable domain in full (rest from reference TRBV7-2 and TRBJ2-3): GAGVSQSPSNKVTEKGKDVELRCDPISGHTALYWYRQSLGQGLEFLIYFQGNSAPDKSGLPSDRFSAERTGGSVSTLTIQRTQQEDSAVYLCASSLFGGGAPNTQYFGPGTRLTVL.

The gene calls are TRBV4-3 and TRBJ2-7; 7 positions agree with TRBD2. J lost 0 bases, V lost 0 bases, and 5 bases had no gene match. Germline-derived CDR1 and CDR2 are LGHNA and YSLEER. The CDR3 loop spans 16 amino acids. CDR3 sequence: CASSQDSASGSYEQYF. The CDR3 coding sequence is TGCGCCAGCAGCCAAGATTCGGCTAGCGGCTCCTACGAGCAGTACTTC.

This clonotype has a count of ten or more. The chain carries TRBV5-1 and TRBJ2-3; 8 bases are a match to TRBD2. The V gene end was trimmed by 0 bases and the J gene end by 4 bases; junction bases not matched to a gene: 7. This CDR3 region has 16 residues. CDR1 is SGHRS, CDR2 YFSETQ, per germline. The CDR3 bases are TGCGCCAGCAGCTTGGGATTAGCGGGAATAGCAGATACGCAGTATTTT. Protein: CASSLGLAGIADTQYF.

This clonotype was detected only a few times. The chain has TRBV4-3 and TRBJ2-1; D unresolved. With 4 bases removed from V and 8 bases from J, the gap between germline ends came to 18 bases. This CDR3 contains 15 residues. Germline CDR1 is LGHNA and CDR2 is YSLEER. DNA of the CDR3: TGCGCCAGCAGCCTTCAAGGCAGCTCTAATCATGAGCAGTTCTTC. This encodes CASSLQGSSNHEQFF.

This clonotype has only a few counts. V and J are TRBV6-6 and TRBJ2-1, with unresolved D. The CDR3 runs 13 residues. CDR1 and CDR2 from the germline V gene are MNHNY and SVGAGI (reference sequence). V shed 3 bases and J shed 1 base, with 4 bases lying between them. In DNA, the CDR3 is TGTGCCAGCAGTTATGAGTCCTACAATGAGCAGTTCTTC. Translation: CASSYESYNEQFF.

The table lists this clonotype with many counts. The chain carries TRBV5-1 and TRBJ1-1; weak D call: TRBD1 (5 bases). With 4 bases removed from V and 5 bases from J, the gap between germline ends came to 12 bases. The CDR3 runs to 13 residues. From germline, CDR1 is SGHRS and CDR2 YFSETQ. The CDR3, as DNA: TGCGCCAGCAGCCAAAGCCGGGGGACTGAAGCTTTCTTT. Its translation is CASSQSRGTEAFF.

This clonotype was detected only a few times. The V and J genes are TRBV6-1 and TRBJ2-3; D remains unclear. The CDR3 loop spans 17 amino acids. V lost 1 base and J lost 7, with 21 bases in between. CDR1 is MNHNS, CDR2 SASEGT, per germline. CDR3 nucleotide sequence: TGTGCCAGCAGTGAAGAATCCAGATTCGGACCCACGAATACGCAGTATTTT. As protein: CASSEESRFGPTNTQYF.